Below, 20 T cell receptor beta chains from the same sample are listed, as sequenced in a study of beta chain features in type 1 diabetes. These TCRs are of unknown antigen specificity. Sequencing targeted expressed TCRB transcripts, as all isolated RNA had been reverse transcribed. The method was immunoSEQ multiplex PCR; TCRdb's version includes in-frame clones alone and lacks a portion of them. The sample lists 350,000 to 400,000 clones, roughly 13% occurring once. Notes on the study in general: Among patients with Type 1 diabetes, TCRB CDR3s were moderately but significantly shorter in every one of the four CD4+ subsets.

Material for sequencing was naive CD4+ T cells from blood. The source of these receptors is a woman aged 18-30 years with type 1 diabetes.

The chain recombines TRBV4-2 with TRBJ2-1; 11 bases map to TRBD2. Germline CDR1 is LGHNA and CDR2 is YNFKEQ. After removal of 0 bases from V and 9 bases from J, the junction contained 10 bases not matched to a gene. There are 17 residues in the CDR3. The CDR3 DNA is TGTGCCAGCAGCCAAGATGCCCTAGCGGGAGGCATTGGTGAGCAGTTCTTC. The encoded protein is CASSQDALAGGIGEQFF.

The V call is TRBV6-5, the J call TRBJ2-2, with TRBD2 as a possible D gene (5 bases). The V end lost 4 bases, the J end lost 5 bases, and 8 bases lay between the germline ends. The CDR3 is 13 residues long. Germline CDR1 is MNHEY and CDR2 is SVGAGI. The CDR3 sequence is CASSSRGTGELFF. CDR3 bases: TGTGCCAGCAGTTCAAGAGGGACCGGGGAGCTGTTTTTT.

This clone has only a few counts. The chain links TRBV28 to TRBJ2-5, with 7 bases that match TRBD1. Germline CDR1 is MDHEN and CDR2 is SYDVKM. The CDR3 contains 13 residues. With 6 bases clipped from V and 3 bases from J, the junction kept 4 bases outside the gene matches. The CDR3 DNA follows: TGTGCCAGCAGCATCGGGACAGAAGAGACCCAGTACTTC. Protein sequence: CASSIGTEETQYF.

This sequence joins TRBV15 and TRBJ2-6, with D possibly matching TRBD2 (5 bases). The length of the CDR3 is 15 residues. Between the trimmed V and J ends, which lost 2 bases and 2 bases, there was a span of 7 bases. Per the germline V gene, CDR1 is LNHNV and CDR2 is YYDKDF (reference sequence). CDR3 residues: CATSRWGAGANVLTF. CDR3 sequence (DNA): TGTGCCACCAGCAGATGGGGAGCTGGGGCCAACGTCCTGACTTTC.

This clone turned up a few times. The gene calls are TRBV3-2 and TRBJ2-7; the table gives TRBD2 as D, unverified against the DNA. TRBV3-2 is deemed a pseudogene. The CDR3 is made up of 9 amino acids. The CDR3 here is CATPLEQYF. The DNA of the CDR3 is TGTGCCACCCCCCTCGAGCAGTACTTC.

This chain uses TRBV7-2 with TRBJ1-5; D gene uncertain. The CDR3 has 12 amino acids. Germline CDR1 SGHTA, CDR2 FQGNSA. V gave up 5 bases and J gave up 9 bases, with 11 bases separating them. The CDR3 is CASSTTSGPQHF. DNA for the CDR3: TGTGCCAGCAGCACTACCTCGGGGCCCCAGCATTTT.

This clone has just a few counts. The chain recombines TRBV29-1 with TRBJ2-1, with D maybe TRBD2 (7 bases). Germline-derived CDR1 and CDR2 are SQVTM and ANQGSEA. V was pared by 6 bases and J by 0 bases, with 12 bases between. The CDR3 runs to 14 residues. The CDR3 loop reads CSVEGGSSYNEQFF. CDR3 coding DNA: TGCAGCGTGGAGGGGGGGAGCTCCTACAATGAGCAGTTCTTC.

The genes are TRBV7-8 and TRBJ2-2; D not resolved. CDR3 size: 16 residues. CDR1 and CDR2 (germline): SGHVS, FQNEAQ. V was shortened by 7 bases and J by 0 bases, with 15 bases between the two germline ends. CDR3 sequence (DNA): TGTGCCAGCAATCCTGTAGAGTTCGCGAACACCGGGGAGCTGTTTTTT. This codes for CASNPVEFANTGELFF.

The gene calls are TRBV7-2 and TRBJ2-1; 11 bases fit TRBD2. This CDR3 spans 16 amino acids. The J segment lost 5 bases and the V segment lost 5 bases, leaving 8 bases of the junction unmatched. CDR1 is SGHTA and CDR2 is FQGNSA in the germline V gene. The CDR3 DNA follows: TGTGCCAGCAGCGCCCGTGGGACTAGCGGCCACAATGAGCAGTTCTTC. Translating it yields CASSARGTSGHNEQFF.

The rearrangement joins TRBV4-3 to TRBJ2-2; D not resolved. Looked up from germline, CDR1 is LGHNA and CDR2 is YSLEER. This CDR3 region has 12 residues. V dropped 0 bases and J dropped 9 bases, with 5 bases sitting between them. CDR3 DNA sequence: TGCGCCAGCAGCCAAGATCGGTGGGAGCTGTTTTTT. Translating it yields CASSQDRWELFF.

This clone was counted a few times. V usage is TRBV18 and J usage is TRBJ2-7, with 8 bases fitting TRBD1. V dropped 0 bases and J dropped 3; count of bases not matched to a gene: 4. This CDR3 spans 15 amino acids. Germline-derived CDR1 and CDR2 are KGHSH and LQKENI. The CDR3 sequence: CASSPPHGQGYEQYF. The CDR3 DNA follows: TGTGCCAGCTCACCACCCCATGGACAGGGCTACGAGCAGTACTTC.

The CDR3 region is CASRYPDTEAFF. DNA of the CDR3: TGTGCCAGCAGGTACCCGGACACTGAAGCTTTCTTT. The genes are TRBV7-9 and TRBJ1-1, with no clear D. The germline V gene encodes CDR1 SEHNR and CDR2 FQNEAQ (reference sequence). The V and J ends lost 6 bases and 3 bases respectively, with 8 bases between them. The CDR3 extends over 12 amino acids.

This clone was counted a few times. The chain couples TRBV6-6 to TRBJ2-3, with D uncertain. The CDR3 is 13 amino acids. Trimming took off 8 bases at V and 6 bases at J, with 15 bases between the two ends. The germline V gene encodes CDR1 MNHNY and CDR2 SVGAGI (reference sequence). This chain's CDR3 is CASRTSASDTQYF. For the CDR3, the DNA is TGTGCCAGCCGCACGAGCGCGTCCGATACGCAGTATTTT.

This rearrangement joins TRBV5-4 to TRBJ2-5; 7 nucleotides agree with TRBD2. CDR3 length equals 13 residues. Losses at the gene ends were 2 bases for V and 4 bases for J; bases not matched to a gene: 2. The germline CDR1 and CDR2 sequences are SGHNT and YYREEE (reference sequence). CDR3 protein: CASSFPSGETQYF. CDR3 nucleotides: TGTGCCAGCAGCTTCCCTAGCGGAGAGACCCAGTACTTC.

The rearrangement uses TRBV19 and TRBJ2-1; TRBD1 aligns across 10 bases. This CDR3 has 19 residues. V was pared by 3 bases and J by 8 bases, with 19 bases of the junction left unmatched. The germline V gene has CDR1 LNHDA and CDR2 SQIVND (reference sequence). Here the CDR3 reads CASSITLLPRQGAIDEQFF. As DNA, the CDR3 is TGTGCCAGTAGTATCACCCTTCTCCCGAGACAGGGGGCAATCGATGAGCAGTTCTTC. The whole variable domain, remainder taken from reference TRBV19 and TRBJ2-1, is DGGITQSPKYLFRKEGQNVTLSCEQNLNHDAMYWYRQDPGQGLRLIYYSQIVNDFQKGDIAEGYSVSREKKESFPLTVTSAQKNPTAFYLCASSITLLPRQGAIDEQFFGPGTRLTVL.

This rearrangement joins TRBV6-5 to TRBJ2-2; D gene unclear. Germline CDR1 reads MNHEY; CDR2 reads SVGAGI. The CDR3 runs to 13 residues. V lost 5 bases, J lost 5 bases, and 9 bases lay in between. Written as DNA, the CDR3 is TGTGCCAGCAGTCGACACGCAACCGGGGAGCTGTTTTTT. Its protein is CASSRHATGELFF.

This clone was detected only a few times. The V gene is TRBV5-1, the J gene TRBJ2-7; 7 bases align to TRBD1. Per the germline V gene, CDR1 is SGHRS and CDR2 is YFSETQ. The J segment lost 2 bases and the V segment lost 0 bases, leaving 2 bases of the junction unmatched. The CDR3 has 14 amino acids. The CDR3 protein is CASSLVGQAYEQYF. CDR3 sequence (DNA): TGCGCCAGCAGCTTGGTTGGACAGGCCTACGAGCAGTACTTC.

V and J are TRBV4-2 and TRBJ2-3, with TRBD2 identical over 13 bases. In germline, CDR1 is LGHNA, CDR2 YNFKEQ. This CDR3 region has 17 residues. J was trimmed by 2 bases and V by 4 bases; bases with no gene match: 6. CDR3 in amino acids: CASSPTGLAGVTDTQYF. The CDR3 nucleotides read TGTGCCAGCAGCCCCACAGGACTAGCGGGAGTCACAGATACGCAGTATTTT.

This clone occurred a few times. The V gene is TRBV19, the J gene TRBJ1-5; D is possibly TRBD1 (5 bases). Trimming removed 5 bases at V and 9 bases at J, with 17 bases between. Germline lookup yields CDR1 LNHDA and CDR2 SQIVND (reference sequence). This CDR3 spans 14 amino acids. This chain's CDR3 is CASSQQGGRSPQHF. The CDR3, as DNA: TGTGCCAGTAGTCAGCAGGGTGGAAGATCGCCCCAGCATTTT.

This clone was picked up a small number of times. The rearrangement links TRBV28 to TRBJ2-2, with a weak D call TRBD1 (6 bases). With 7 bases removed from V and 1 base from J, the gap between germline ends came to 13 bases. The CDR3 has 15 amino acids. Germline assignment: CDR1 MDHEN and CDR2 SYDVKM. The CDR3 is CASTRRRGNTGELFF. The DNA for the CDR3 is TGTGCCAGCACCCGACGCAGGGGGAACACCGGGGAGCTGTTTTTT.